This T cell receptor (beta chain) is drawn from a study of response to subunit inactivated influenza vaccine. MiXCR, run by TCRdb on the RT-PCR reads, gives a single entry per CDR3 protein. The top ten clones hold roughly 10% of a sample with more than 600,000 distinct CDR3 sequences, approximately 18% of them seen once. The ends lost 0 bases at V and 12 bases at J; junction bases unmatched: 7. The CDR3 length is 13 residues. Looked up from germline, CDR1 is GTSNPN and CDR2 is SVGIG (reference sequence). This sample comprised PBMCs from blood, obtained 4 to 6 days after vaccination. V usage is TRBV30 and J usage is TRBJ1-5; 8 bases align to TRBD1. This TCR was recovered from a man over 45 who received an inactivated influenza vaccine. For the CDR3, the DNA is TGTGCCTGGAGTGTAGGTGCAGGGGGCGGCCAGCATTTT. As protein: CAWSVGAGGGQHF.